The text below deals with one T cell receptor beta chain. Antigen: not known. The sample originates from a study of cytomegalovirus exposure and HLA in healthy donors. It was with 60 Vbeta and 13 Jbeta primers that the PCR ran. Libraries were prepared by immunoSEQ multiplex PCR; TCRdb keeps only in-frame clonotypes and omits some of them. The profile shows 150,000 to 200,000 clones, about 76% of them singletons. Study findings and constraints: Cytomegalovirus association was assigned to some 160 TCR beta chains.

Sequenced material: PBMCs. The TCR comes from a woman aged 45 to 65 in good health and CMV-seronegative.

The CDR3 nucleotides are TGTGCCAGCAGTATCAGGACAGGGATTGATGGCTACACCTTC. As protein: CASSIRTGIDGYTF. V usage is TRBV2 and J usage is TRBJ1-2, with 8 nucleotides matching TRBD1. This CDR3 region has 14 residues. Germline V gene lookup returns CDR1 SNHLY and CDR2 FYNNEI. V lost 5 bases and J lost 6; bases outside the gene matches: 8.